What follows are 15 T cell receptor beta chains derived from one specimen sequenced in a study of T-cell memory formation after mild COVID-19. TCRdb redid the calling of the 5' RACE reads with MiXCR, one entry per CDR3 protein. The data show 350,000 to 500,000 distinct CDR3 sequences, under 25% seen once. The sample taken for sequencing was PBMCs or a T cell subset sorted from them (not recorded which). The receptors here all came from an adult woman who had mild COVID-19 (a few samples of this study predate the infection). Cell type and time point are not known.

The table lists this clonotype with a count of one. The chain combines TRBV2 with TRBJ2-2, with a weak D call TRBD2 (5 bases). Germline values: CDR1 SNHLY, CDR2 FYNNEI. CDR3 length: 14 amino acids. Trimming took off 10 bases at V and 6 bases at J, with 18 bases between the two ends. CDR3 in DNA: TGTGCCAACACCCGGGAAGTCGGACCCGGGGAGCTGTTTTTT. Translating gives CANTREVGPGELFF.

This sequence joins TRBV7-8 and TRBJ2-5; 7 bases map to TRBD1. V was pared by 4 bases and J by 2 bases, with 4 bases of the junction left unmatched. The CDR3 sequence is 14 residues long. The germline CDR1 and CDR2 sequences are SGHVS and FQNEAQ. The chain's CDR3 is CASSSRDSQETQYF. CDR3 in DNA: TGTGCCAGCAGCTCTCGGGACAGTCAAGAGACCCAGTACTTC.

This clonotype has only a few counts. The chain couples TRBV6-2 or TRBV6-3 to TRBJ2-7; D remains ambiguous. With 0 bases removed from V and 3 bases from J, the gap between germline ends came to 9 bases. CDR3 length: 14 residues. Germline assignment: CDR1 MNHEY and CDR2 SVGEGT. The DNA of the CDR3 is TGTGCCAGCAGTTACTCGTTCGACTTCTACGAGCAGTACTTC. This gives the protein CASSYSFDFYEQYF.

In this sample, this clonotype turned up a few times. V and J are TRBV7-8 and TRBJ2-5, with TRBD2 matching over 12 bases. The length of the CDR3 is 18 residues. The V gene's germline CDR1 is SGHVS and CDR2 FQNEAQ. V lost 1 base, J lost 0 bases, and 6 bases stayed unmatched. The CDR3 DNA sequence: TGTGCCAGCAGCTTAGGGTCTAGCGGGAGGGCGTACCAAGAGACCCAGTACTTC. Translated: CASSLGSSGRAYQETQYF. The whole variable domain, filled in from reference TRBV7-8 and TRBJ2-5, reads GAGVSQSPRYKVAKRGQDVALRCDPISGHVSLFWYQQALGQGPEFLTYFQNEAQLDKSGLPSDRFFAERPEGSVSTLKIQRTQQEDSAVYLCASSLGSSGRAYQETQYFGPGTRLLVL.

The J gene is TRBJ2-7, the V gene TRBV14; D uncertain. Deletions cut 0 bases from V and 3 bases from J, with 3 bases between. The CDR3 totals 12 residues. Germline CDR1 and CDR2: SGHDN and FVKESK. The CDR3 loop is CASSQEYYEQYF. Written as DNA, the CDR3 is TGTGCCAGCAGCCAAGAGTACTACGAGCAGTACTTC.

This clonotype has more than one count but fewer than ten. CDR3 sequence reads: CASSLEGSGDYTF. The CDR3 DNA reads as TGTGCCAGCAGCTTAGAAGGGTCAGGGGACTACACCTTC. This chain connects TRBV7-9 to TRBJ1-2, with D possibly TRBD1 on 6 matching bases. The CDR3 contains 13 residues. CDR1 SEHNR and CDR2 FQNEAQ come from the germline V gene (reference sequence). V lost 1 base to trimming and J lost 10 bases, with 13 bases between them.

This clonotype appeared many times. V usage is TRBV4-1 and J usage is TRBJ1-1, with a possible D match to TRBD1 (5 bases). Trimming took off 1 base at V and 11 bases at J, with 14 bases between the two ends. The CDR3 length is 13 residues. Per germline, CDR1 MGHRA and CDR2 YSYEKL. CDR3 protein: CASSQGGGTVAFF. For the CDR3, the DNA is TGCGCCAGCAGCCAAGGGGGGGGAACGGTGGCTTTCTTT.

The chain joins TRBV7-3 to TRBJ2-1, with 9 bases identical to TRBD2. The CDR3 totals 17 residues. The V and J ends lost 4 bases and 5 bases, in that order; junction bases with no gene match: 12. Germline lookup yields CDR1 SGHTA and CDR2 FQGTGA. CDR3 in amino acids: CASSSAAGGENDNEQFF. CDR3 sequence (DNA): TGTGCCAGCAGCTCCGCTGCGGGGGGGGAAAATGACAATGAGCAGTTCTTC.

This clonotype appeared a few times. This chain uses TRBV7-9 with TRBJ2-1, with 9 bases fitting TRBD2. The germline V gene has CDR1 SEHNR and CDR2 FQNEAQ (reference sequence). V lost 1 base, J lost 9 bases, and 4 bases stayed unmatched. The length of the CDR3 is 14 residues. The CDR3 DNA sequence: TGTGCCAGCAGCTTAGATAGCGGGAGCGCTGAGCAGTTCTTC. Translated, it gives CASSLDSGSAEQFF.

This clonotype was detected only a few times. The chain recombines TRBV14 with TRBJ2-3; 10 positions match TRBD2. The V gene's germline CDR1 is SGHDN and CDR2 FVKESK. The ends lost 0 bases at V and 5 bases at J; junction bases unmatched: 14. The CDR3 runs 19 residues. The CDR3 sequence: CASSQDRWGPSGREDTQYF. CDR3 nucleotides: TGTGCCAGCAGCCAAGATCGGTGGGGACCCAGCGGGAGGGAAGATACGCAGTATTTT.

The chain joins TRBV5-1 to TRBJ2-7, with a weak D call TRBD2 (5 bases). The germline gives CDR1 SGHRS, CDR2 YFSETQ. This CDR3 has 15 amino acids. Trimming removed 1 base from V and 0 bases from J, with 11 bases in between. CDR3 DNA: TGCGCCAGCAGCTTGTCCAGCGGAGTCTCCTACGAGCAGTACTTC. Amino acids: CASSLSSGVSYEQYF.

V is TRBV11-2 and J is TRBJ2-7, with 7 bases matching TRBD1. This CDR3 is 15 amino acids long. Germline V gives CDR1 SGHAT, CDR2 FQNNGV. J gave up 6 bases and V 3 bases, and 11 bases lay outside the gene matches. In DNA form, the CDR3 reads TGTGCCAGCAGCTTTACCCAAGGGGGCCCTAGCGAGCAGTACTTC. As protein: CASSFTQGGPSEQYF.

CDR3 sequence (DNA): TGTGCCAGCAGTTACTCAACTAGCGGGGGGCCCCGGGAGACCCAGTACTTC. Its protein is CASSYSTSGGPRETQYF. The chain uses TRBV6-2 or TRBV6-3 and TRBJ2-5; 12 nucleotides match TRBD2. Germline V CDR1 and CDR2: MNHEY, SVGEGT. This CDR3 has 17 residues. The V gene end was trimmed by 0 bases and the J gene end by 5 bases; junction bases not matched to a gene: 7.

This sequence joins TRBV6-5 and TRBJ1-1; 7 nucleotides align to TRBD1. This CDR3 contains 16 residues. V shed 2 bases, J shed 4 bases, and the junction held 10 bases outside the gene matches. Per germline, CDR1 MNHEY and CDR2 SVGAGI. This chain's CDR3 is CASSYEGGQYFTEAFF. CDR3 sequence (DNA): TGTGCCAGCAGTTACGAGGGGGGACAGTACTTCACTGAAGCTTTCTTT.

This chain joins TRBV20-1 and TRBJ1-2; D gene ambiguous. The V and J ends lost 5 bases and 0 bases respectively, with 16 bases between them. The CDR3 length is 15 residues. The germline V gene has CDR1 DFQATT and CDR2 SNEGSKA (reference sequence). The CDR3 DNA reads as TGCAGTGCTTTTCGGACTCAAAGGTCTAACTATGGCTACACCTTC. Protein product: CSAFRTQRSNYGYTF.